Below are 10 T cell receptor beta chains sequenced from a single sample in a study of OX40 agonist ivuxolimab in advanced cancers. The protocol was immunoSEQ multiplex PCR, while the TCRdb copy is restricted to in-frame clones and leaves out a portion. The sample lists some 48,000 clones; 80% to 90% were seen once. This specimen was CD4+ or CD8+ T cells sorted from blood, taken in a trial of the OX40 agonist ivuxolimab. These receptors came from an adult with an advanced solid tumor such as melanoma, head and neck, liver or kidney cancer.

This rearrangement joins TRBV4-1 to TRBJ1-2; 8 positions agree with TRBD1. Germline CDR1 is MGHRA and CDR2 is YSYEKL. The CDR3 consists of 14 residues. J gave up 2 bases and V 2 bases, and 1 base lay outside the gene matches. In DNA, the CDR3 is TGCGCCAGCAGCCAACGACAGGGGAACTATGGCTACACCTTC. The encoded protein is CASSQRQGNYGYTF.

This chain connects TRBV11-2 to TRBJ1-1, with D maybe TRBD1 (5 bases). Trimming shortened V by 5 bases and J by 2 bases, and 9 bases separated the two germline ends. The CDR3 length is 13 residues. Per the germline V gene, CDR1 is SGHAT and CDR2 is FQNNGV. CDR3 protein: CASSPRTNTEAFF. CDR3 in DNA: TGTGCCAGCAGCCCCAGGACAAACACTGAAGCTTTCTTT.

The chain combines TRBV9 with TRBJ2-2; the D gene is possibly TRBD2 (6 bases). The CDR3 is 15 amino acids. Germline CDR1 reads SGDLS; CDR2 reads YYNGEE. Trimming removed 6 bases from V and 3 bases from J, with 15 bases in between. CDR3 residues: CASTETGTYTGELFF. The CDR3 bases are TGTGCCAGCACCGAAACCGGGACTTACACCGGGGAGCTGTTTTTT.

The chain employs TRBV6-5 and TRBJ2-1; D perhaps matches TRBD1 (5 bases). The CDR3 is 13 amino acids. Trimming took 5 bases from V and 4 from J, leaving 9 bases between them. The V gene's germline CDR1 is MNHEY and CDR2 SVGAGI. This CDR3 is CASSVPGYNEQFF. The CDR3 coding sequence is TGTGCCAGCAGTGTCCCAGGGTACAATGAGCAGTTCTTC.

The chain employs TRBV30 and TRBJ2-7; weak D call: TRBD1 (6 bases). CDR3 length: 15 residues. Trimming took 0 bases from V and 2 from J, leaving 14 bases between them. The germline V gene encodes CDR1 GTSNPN and CDR2 SVGIG (reference sequence). CDR3 sequence reads: CAWSVPDSMTYEQYF. CDR3 sequence (DNA): TGTGCCTGGAGTGTACCGGACAGCATGACCTACGAGCAGTACTTC.

The gene calls are TRBV15 and TRBJ2-6; D is perhaps TRBD1 or TRBD2 (6 bases each). Germline values: CDR1 LNHNV, CDR2 YYDKDF (reference sequence). Trimming removed 0 bases at V and 4 bases at J, with 16 bases between. CDR3 length: 18 amino acids. The CDR3 nucleotides read TGTGCCACCAGCAGAGATTTCGGGGGCGCGTCCGGGGCCAACGTCCTGACTTTC. This gives the protein CATSRDFGGASGANVLTF.

This clone was seen only once. The V and J genes are TRBV6-1 and TRBJ2-7, with D perhaps assigned TRBD1 or TRBD2 (7 bases each). In germline, CDR1 is MNHNS, CDR2 SASEGT. V was shortened by 7 bases and J by 0 bases, with 16 bases between the two germline ends. The length of the CDR3 is 15 residues. DNA for the CDR3: TGTGCCAGCATTTTTCAGGGGGGGACCTCCTACGAGCAGTACTTC. Protein product: CASIFQGGTSYEQYF.

The CDR3 DNA reads TGTGCCAGTAGCCAACAGGGGGCGACTGGGGCCAACGTCCTGACTTTC. It codes for CASSQQGATGANVLTF. The rearrangement uses TRBV19 and TRBJ2-6; 9 bases agree with TRBD1. CDR1 is LNHDA and CDR2 is SQIVND in the germline V gene (reference sequence). This CDR3 region has 16 residues. V shed 6 bases and J 2 bases; nucleotides not matched to a gene: 5.

This sequence joins TRBV4-1 and TRBJ2-6; D is unresolved. From germline, CDR1 is MGHRA and CDR2 YSYEKL. This CDR3 is 17 amino acids long. V lost 0 bases to trimming and J lost 3 bases, with 12 bases between them. The DNA of the CDR3 is TGCGCCAGCAGCCAAGATCCCCGCATCCTTGGGGCCAACGTCCTGACTTTC. This encodes CASSQDPRILGANVLTF.

This clone was detected only once. The chain couples TRBV2 to TRBJ2-6; TRBD2 is a possible D gene (6 bases). Germline CDR1 and CDR2: SNHLY and FYNNEI. The CDR3 covers 15 residues. V lost 5 bases, J lost 4 bases, and 12 bases lay in between. The CDR3, as DNA: TGTGCCAGCAGTCGGGAGTTGGCGGGGGCCAACGTCCTGACTTTC. Translating it yields CASSRELAGANVLTF.